This T cell receptor (beta chain) was found in a study of blood T cell repertoires in COVID-19. Study context: In each case, the material was cDNA or gDNA derived from T cells, B-cell-depleted T cells, or PBMCs.

Per the germline V gene, CDR1 is LGHDT and CDR2 is YNNKEL (reference sequence). Trimming stripped 0 bases from V and 4 bases from J, with 4 bases between. The CDR3 is 13 residues long. This clone was detected once. Study members were between about 18 and 89 years old and lived in 25 or so US regions. Recovery among Cohort 3 donors was established by two negative PCRs, clearance, or symptom resolution. Method: immunoSEQ multiplex PCR; TCRdb's copy keeps in-frame clones and lacks some. Here the sample spans around 300,000 clones, around 87% being singletons. The gene calls are TRBV3-1 (or the pseudogene TRBV3-2) and TRBJ1-5; D gene unclear. The clonotype comes from a woman aged 25 to 39 who had recovered from COVID-19. Sequenced material: PBMCs or T cells enriched from blood (not recorded which). The CDR3 DNA sequence: TGTGCCAGCAGCCAAGATATGAATCAGCCCCAGCATTTT. It yields the protein CASSQDMNQPQHF.